These T cell receptor beta chains were read from a single sample in a study of blood T cell repertoires in COVID-19. Method: immunoSEQ multiplex PCR; TCRdb's copy keeps in-frame clones and lacks some. The sample has a few hundred thousand clones, 85% to 90% seen once. Sequenced sample: PBMCs or T cells enriched from blood (not recorded which). The receptors originated from a woman in her late teens or twenties who had recovered from COVID-19. CDR3s include the opening cysteine and the closing phenylalanine or tryptophan. The order of the fields is V gene, CDR3 protein.

TRBV20-1 | CSARANGYTF
TRBV6-4 | CASSGLADTGELFF
TRBV5-1 | CASSSGTSGSEQFF
TRBV6-4 | CASRGGTSGRTEQYF
TRBV7-6 | CASSLDAGGYGYTF
TRBV5-1 | CASSSGHEQYF
TRBV29-1 | CSVDGAGASGSNTGELFF
TRBV10-1 | CASSVDTDTQYF
TRBV28 | CASSPPTGPNTEAFF
TRBV29-1 | CSVEALRDSNTEAFF
TRBV5-5 | CASSFYSGTGGHEQYF
TRBV3-1/TRBV3-2 | CASSPSGFPYEQYF
TRBV4-1 | CASSQAAEETQYF
TRBV4-1 | CASSQYLGAGNTIYF
TRBV30 | CAWRAGGDQPQHF
TRBV30 | CARHRLNTEAFF
TRBV27 | CASSLSSAVSTEAFF
TRBV3-1/TRBV3-2 | CASSQVSGVGETQYF
TRBV28 | CASSGQGTFNEQFF
TRBV7-2 | CASSPSGNTIYF
TRBV7-2 | CASSFKGVLGGYTF
TRBV30 | CAWSYLSGTGGAKNYGYTF
TRBV9 | CASSVAKGDEQYF